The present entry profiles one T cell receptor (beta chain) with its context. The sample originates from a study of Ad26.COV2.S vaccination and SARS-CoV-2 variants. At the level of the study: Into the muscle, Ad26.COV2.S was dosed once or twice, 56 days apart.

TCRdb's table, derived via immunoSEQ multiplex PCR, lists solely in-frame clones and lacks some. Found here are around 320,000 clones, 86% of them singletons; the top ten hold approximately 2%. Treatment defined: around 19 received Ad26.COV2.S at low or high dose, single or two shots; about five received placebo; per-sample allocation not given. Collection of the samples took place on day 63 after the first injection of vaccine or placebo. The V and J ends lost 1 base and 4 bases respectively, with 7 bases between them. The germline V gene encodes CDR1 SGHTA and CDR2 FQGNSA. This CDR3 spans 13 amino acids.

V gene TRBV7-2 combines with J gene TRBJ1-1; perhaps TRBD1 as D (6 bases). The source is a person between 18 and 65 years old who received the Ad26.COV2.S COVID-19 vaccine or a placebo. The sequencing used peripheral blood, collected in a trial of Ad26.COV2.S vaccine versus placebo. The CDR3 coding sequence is TGTGCCAGCAGCTTAGAAGGGGGCACTGAAGCTTTCTTT. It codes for CASSLEGGTEAFF.